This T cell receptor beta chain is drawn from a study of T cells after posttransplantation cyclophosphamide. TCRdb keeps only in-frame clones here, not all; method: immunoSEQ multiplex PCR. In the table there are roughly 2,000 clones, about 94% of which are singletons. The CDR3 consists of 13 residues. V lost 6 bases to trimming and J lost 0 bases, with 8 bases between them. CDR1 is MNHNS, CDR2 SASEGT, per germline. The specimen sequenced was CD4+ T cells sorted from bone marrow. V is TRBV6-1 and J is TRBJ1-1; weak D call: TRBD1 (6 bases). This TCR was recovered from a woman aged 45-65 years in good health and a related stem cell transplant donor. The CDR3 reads CASSAGVNTEAFF. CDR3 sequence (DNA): TGTGCCAGCAGCGCAGGGGTGAACACTGAAGCTTTCTTT.